The next 8 T cell receptor beta chains were all read from a single sample in a study of cytomegalovirus exposure and HLA in healthy donors. With 60 Vbeta and 13 Jbeta primers, the PCR was carried out. Assay: immunoSEQ multiplex PCR; the TCRdb copy retains only in-frame clones and omits some. The data hold about 170,000 clones, with about 81% observed a single time. The sequenced material came from PBMCs. All receptors come from a girl aged 2-10 years in good health and CMV-seropositive.

CDR3: CSVEAYEGYEQYF. CDR3 DNA sequence: TGCAGCGTTGAGGCGTATGAGGGATACGAGCAGTACTTC. The gene calls are TRBV29-1 and TRBJ2-7; D might be TRBD2 (5 bases). V was cut by 3 bases and J by 4 bases, with 13 bases left in between. Germline V gene lookup returns CDR1 SQVTM and CDR2 ANQGSEA. This CDR3 is built from 13 residues.

The chain uses TRBV2 and TRBJ2-2; D is ambiguous. The CDR3 loop spans 14 amino acids. Germline V gene sequence: CDR1 SNHLY, CDR2 FYNNEI. Trimming took 3 bases from V and 1 from J, leaving 6 bases between them. CDR3 sequence reads: CASSEYWNTGELFF. The CDR3 coding sequence is TGTGCCAGCAGTGAGTACTGGAACACCGGGGAGCTGTTTTTT.

The genes are TRBV29-1 and TRBJ2-1, with D possibly being TRBD2 (6 bases). With 6 bases removed from V and 12 bases from J, the gap between germline ends came to 21 bases. The CDR3 consists of 13 residues. Germline V gives CDR1 SQVTM, CDR2 ANQGSEA. CDR3 amino acids: CSVGGWAPGWQFF. CDR3 sequence (DNA): TGCAGCGTAGGAGGGTGGGCCCCGGGATGGCAGTTCTTC.

The genes are TRBV30 and TRBJ1-5; perhaps TRBD1 as D (6 bases). Trimming pared 4 bases from V and 5 bases from J, leaving 9 bases between. The CDR3 is 12 residues long. Per germline, CDR1 GTSNPN and CDR2 SVGIG (reference sequence). The CDR3 region has the DNA TGTGCCTGGAACAGGGTAGATCAGCCCCAGCATTTT. This sequence encodes CAWNRVDQPQHF.

The rearrangement links TRBV9 to TRBJ2-2, with TRBD2 identical over 14 bases. The CDR3 contains 19 residues. V lost 3 bases to trimming and J lost 4 bases; unmatched junction nucleotides: 11. In germline, CDR1 is SGDLS, CDR2 YYNGEE. The CDR3: CASSGVGGTSGRVTGELFF. In DNA form, the CDR3 reads TGTGCCAGCAGCGGGGTTGGTGGGACTAGCGGGAGAGTCACCGGGGAGCTGTTTTTT.

The chain carries TRBV7-6 and TRBJ2-3, with 9 bases matching TRBD1. This CDR3 has 16 residues. Trimming cost V 5 bases and J 1 base; bases outside gene matches: 7. Germline CDR1 reads SGHVS; CDR2 reads FNYEAQ. CDR3 nucleotides: TGTGCCAGCAGCCCTCCCCGGACAGGGGGCACAGATACGCAGTATTTT. This codes for CASSPPRTGGTDTQYF.

The chain carries TRBV7-9 and TRBJ1-3; D is undetermined. V lost 1 base and J 4 bases, leaving 11 bases between the germline ends. Germline V gene lookup returns CDR1 SEHNR and CDR2 FQNEAQ (reference sequence). This CDR3 is built from 15 residues. For the CDR3, the DNA is TGTGCCAGCAGCTTAGAGCGCTTATTCGGAAACACCATATATTTT. This sequence encodes CASSLERLFGNTIYF.

The V and J genes are TRBV5-1 and TRBJ2-7, with 11 bases that match TRBD2. V shed 5 bases, J shed 4 bases, and the junction held 8 bases outside the gene matches. Per the germline V gene, CDR1 is SGHRS and CDR2 is YFSETQ. The CDR3 is made up of 15 amino acids. CDR3 nucleotide sequence: TGCGCCAGCAGACTACCGGGACTAGCGGTTTACGAGCAGTACTTC. It translates to CASRLPGLAVYEQYF.